The clone carrying this T cell receptor beta chain was recorded once. Its cognate antigen is unknown. The identical CDR3 is also encoded by other nucleotide sequences in the sample. The CDR3 is 13 amino acids. Trimming took 3 bases from V and 7 from J; bases not matched to a gene: 5. Per germline, CDR1 MNHNS and CDR2 SASEGT. Time point in this sample: week 47, end of study. Vaccination used 300 ug of mutant IDH1 20-mer peptide per dose, with topical imiquimod. The sample originates from a study of a mutant IDH1 vaccine in newly diagnosed glioma. Looking at the study overall: Beginning 4-6 weeks after radiotherapy alone, or with temozolomide cycles, vaccination took place.

Sequencing was performed with immunoSEQ multiplex PCR; in TCRdb, only in-frame clones are kept and a portion is missing. The sample carries about 85,000 clones, roughly 89% recorded once. Study outcomes and limitations: Of the patients, roughly 95% had vaccine-induced immune responses.

This receptor was taken from a woman in her 50s with glioma. This material consisted of PBMCs, taken from a glioma patient whose treatment included an IDH1 peptide vaccine. The V and J genes are TRBV6-1 and TRBJ1-2, with 7 positions matching TRBD1. CDR3 sequence (DNA): TGTGCCAGCAGTGATCGACAGGGCGGTGGCTACACCTTC. Protein: CASSDRQGGGYTF.